Sequencing of this TCR beta chain was carried out in a study of blood T cell repertoires in COVID-19. Overall study context: T cells, B-cell-depleted T cells, or PBMCs supplied cDNA or gDNA.

The assay was immunoSEQ multiplex PCR, and TCRdb's table has in-frame clones only and misses some. The table lists about 260,000 clones, around 87% of them singletons. Looked up from germline, CDR1 is DFQATT and CDR2 is SNEGSKA (reference sequence). Losses at the gene ends were 3 bases for V and 4 bases for J; bases not matched to a gene: 15. The CDR3 is 18 amino acids. The gene calls are TRBV20-1 and TRBJ2-1; TRBD2 matches 10 bases. The sequenced sample was peripheral blood. The TCR originated in a woman aged 55 to 70 with COVID-19, enrolled during active disease. This CDR3 reads CSASKASGSEAWYNEQFF. The CDR3 region has the DNA TGCAGTGCTAGTAAAGCTAGCGGGAGTGAAGCTTGGTACAATGAGCAGTTCTTC.